Listed here is a single T cell receptor (beta chain). Sequencing was performed with immunoSEQ multiplex PCR; in TCRdb, only in-frame clones are kept and a portion is missing. The sample consists of approximately 62,000 clones, 90% to 95% of them appearing once. This entry comes from a study of OX40 agonist ivuxolimab in advanced cancers. The CDR3 consists of 14 residues. Trimming cost V 5 bases and J 2 bases; bases outside gene matches: 4. Germline CDR1 is MNHEY and CDR2 is SMNVEV (reference sequence). The genes are TRBV27 and TRBJ1-2; 8 bases fit TRBD1. The specimen was CD4+ or CD8+ T cells sorted from blood, collected in a trial of the OX40 agonist ivuxolimab. The source of this sequence is an adult with an advanced solid tumor such as melanoma, head and neck, liver or kidney cancer. This chain's CDR3 is CASSPQGGNYGYTF. CDR3 sequence (DNA): TGTGCCAGCAGTCCACAGGGGGGGAACTATGGCTACACCTTC.